This TCR beta chain was captured in a study of blood T cell repertoires in COVID-19. Study-wide background: Sample material is recorded as cDNA or gDNA derived from T cells, B-cell-depleted T cells, or PBMCs.

The germline V and J ends were trimmed by 4 bases and 8 bases, with 18 bases remaining between them. This CDR3 is 15 amino acids long. Germline loops: CDR1 MNHGY, CDR2 SAAAGT. Original processing notes: It was from reference gene primer amplification that nucleated cell counts were estimated. Produced via immunoSEQ multiplex PCR; TCRdb's table is partial and in-frame only. V, J and clone size were drawn from that table, and D and trimming were deduced from the DNA. Altogether about 360,000 clones are present, approximately 82% being singletons, with the ten largest covering approximately 3.1%. The TCR originated in a man aged 25-45 years with active or convalescent COVID-19. Input material: peripheral blood. V gene TRBV6-8 combines with J gene TRBJ2-1, with D possibly TRBD1 on 6 matching bases. The CDR3 DNA follows: TGTGCCAGCAGTTCCCAGATGGGGGCCAGCGATGAGCAGTTCTTC. Amino acid sequence: CASSSQMGASDEQFF.